This entry describes one T cell receptor beta chain. The junction had 6 bases not matched to a gene; V was cut back by 5 bases and J by 4 bases. CDR1 SGHRS and CDR2 YFSETQ come from the germline V gene. The CDR3 is made up of 14 amino acids. The data were produced by immunoSEQ multiplex PCR, yet TCRdb's version contains in-frame clones alone and is incomplete. The table includes about 130,000 clones, around four fifths detected once. This sample was included in a study of cytomegalovirus exposure and HLA in healthy donors. The TCR sequence derives from a man aged 25 to 40 in good health and CMV-seropositive. The chain has TRBV5-1 and TRBJ2-3, with 8 bases fitting TRBD2. The material sequenced was PBMCs. This CDR3 is CASSEAGVADTQYF. CDR3 sequence (DNA): TGCGCCAGCAGTGAAGCGGGGGTGGCAGATACGCAGTATTTT. The full variable domain, with the rest looked up from reference TRBV5-1 and TRBJ2-3, is KAGVTQTPRYLIKTRGQQVTLSCSPISGHRSVSWYQQTPGQGLQFLFEYFSETQRNKGNFPGRFSGRQFSNSRSEMNVSTLELGDSALYLCASSEAGVADTQYFGPGTRLTVL.